This passage covers 29 T cell receptor beta chains from one sample sequenced in a study of shared clonotypes between healthy human individuals. Sequenced by immunoSEQ multiplex PCR; TCRdb stores in-frame clones only, minus some. Of some 500,000 clones listed, about 96% are singletons. The sequencing sample was made of naive CD4+ T cells sorted from blood. This sample's subset: CD45RA+ positively selected. These receptors were collected from a woman aged 25 to 39 in good health.

The genes are TRBV9 and TRBJ2-5, with no clear D. The germline V and J ends were trimmed by 3 bases and 7 bases, with 13 bases remaining between them. Germline loops: CDR1 SGDLS, CDR2 YYNGEE. The CDR3 contains 13 residues. CDR3 amino acids: CASSESTHGTQYF. The DNA for the CDR3 is TGTGCCAGCAGCGAATCCACCCACGGGACCCAGTACTTC.

The genes are TRBV6-5 and TRBJ1-4, with D possibly being TRBD1 (5 bases). The CDR3 contains 16 residues. V was trimmed by 4 bases and J by 3 bases, leaving 15 bases between them. CDR1 and CDR2 (germline): MNHEY, SVGAGI. This CDR3 is CASSLGGALPNEKLFF. The CDR3 DNA sequence: TGTGCCAGCAGTTTGGGTGGGGCCCTACCTAATGAAAAACTGTTTTTT.

The V call is TRBV5-6, the J call TRBJ2-7; the D gene is possibly TRBD2 (6 bases). V gave up 0 bases and J gave up 5 bases, with 21 bases separating them. The CDR3 runs to 17 residues. Germline loops: CDR1 SGHDT, CDR2 YYEEEE. The CDR3 sequence is CASSLAGGVAVGDEQYF. The DNA of the CDR3 is TGTGCCAGCAGCTTGGCCGGAGGGGTGGCGGTCGGTGACGAGCAGTACTTC.

This chain uses TRBV6-1 with TRBJ1-2; D gene uncertain. This CDR3 has 12 residues. V was pared by 1 base and J by 6 bases, with 6 bases between. Germline CDR1 MNHNS, CDR2 SASEGT. CDR3 sequence: CASSEVRNGYTF. For the CDR3, the DNA is TGTGCCAGCAGTGAAGTAAGGAATGGCTACACCTTC.

The chain couples TRBV1 to TRBJ2-3; TRBD1, the table's D call, lacks a check against the DNA. TRBV1 is noted as a pseudogene. This CDR3 region has 17 residues. The CDR3 is CTSSQHLPQVGTDTQYF. The DNA of the CDR3 is TGCACCAGCAGCCAACACCTCCCCCAGGTGGGCACAGATACGCAGTATTTT.

The chain recombines TRBV28 with TRBJ2-7; D might be TRBD1 (5 bases). This CDR3 is 13 amino acids long. Germline values: CDR1 MDHEN, CDR2 SYDVKM. V shed 6 bases and J shed 5 bases, with 14 bases lying between them. The CDR3 coding sequence is TGTGCCAGCAGCGCCCCCCCCAGGGACGAGCAGTACTTC. It translates to CASSAPPRDEQYF.

The gene calls are TRBV6-1 and TRBJ1-5; 8 bases line up with TRBD1. Germline loops: CDR1 MNHNS, CDR2 SASEGT. The CDR3 covers 14 residues. V was pared by 4 bases and J by 6 bases, with 5 bases of the junction left unmatched. CDR3 amino acids: CASSGGQGGQPQHF. Written as DNA, the CDR3 is TGTGCCAGCAGTGGTGGACAGGGCGGTCAGCCCCAGCATTTT.

A remark on this clone: The DNA is left out, because the CDR3 cannot be placed on it with certainty; the CDR3 is given as TCRdb lists it. This CDR3 reads CASSFYPVGEQFFGPGTVQFF. V gene TRBV27 combines with J gene TRBJ2-1; TRBD1 is taken as the D call from the table, unchecked against the DNA. The germline gives CDR1 MNHEY, CDR2 SMNVEV (reference sequence). The CDR3 contains 21 residues when both ends are counted.

The V and J genes are TRBV28 and TRBJ2-7; 9 bases match TRBD2. Losses at the gene ends were 1 base for V and 7 bases for J; bases not matched to a gene: 8. The CDR3 length is 15 residues. Germline CDR1 and CDR2: MDHEN and SYDVKM. This chain's CDR3 is CASSLSVAGAREQYF. Here the CDR3 DNA reads TGTGCCAGCAGTTTATCGGTAGCGGGAGCTCGAGAGCAGTACTTC.

This clone was found once. The chain is built from TRBV7-9 and TRBJ1-1; TRBD1 is a possible D gene (5 bases). This CDR3 spans 13 amino acids. Trimming left V 0 bases short and J 4 bases short, with 6 bases between. CDR1 SEHNR and CDR2 FQNEAQ come from the germline V gene (reference sequence). The DNA of the CDR3 is TGTGCCAGCAGCTTAGCGGGGGTCACTGAAGCTTTCTTT. Translation gives CASSLAGVTEAFF.

CDR3 in amino acids: CASRTTSKNTGELFF. DNA for the CDR3: TGCGCCAGCAGAACGACTAGCAAGAACACCGGGGAGCTGTTTTTT. The chain is built from TRBV5-1 and TRBJ2-2; 7 bases line up with TRBD2. The CDR3 contains 15 residues. J was trimmed by 1 base and V by 5 bases; bases with no gene match: 5. Germline CDR1 and CDR2: SGHRS and YFSETQ.

This sequence joins TRBV10-1 and TRBJ2-2; tentatively, D is TRBD2 (5 bases). Germline values: CDR1 WNHNN, CDR2 SYGVQD (reference sequence). V lost 7 bases and J 6 bases, leaving 24 bases between the germline ends. The CDR3 runs 17 residues. CDR3 residues: CASTPRVGLNGAGELFF. In DNA, the CDR3 is TGCGCCAGCACGCCCCGGGTTGGGCTTAACGGGGCCGGGGAGCTGTTTTTT.

The DNA for the CDR3 is TGTGCCTGGAGGGGCGTATACGAAGCTTTCTTT. Amino acids: CAWRGVYEAFF. The chain couples TRBV30 to TRBJ1-1; D not certain. The germline V gene encodes CDR1 GTSNPN and CDR2 SVGIG (reference sequence). Trimming shortened V by 3 bases and J by 8 bases, and 10 bases separated the two germline ends. The length of the CDR3 is 11 residues.

The chain combines TRBV9 with TRBJ2-3; D might be TRBD1 (6 bases). Germline lookup yields CDR1 SGDLS and CDR2 YYNGEE. The CDR3 is 15 amino acids. V was clipped by 1 base and J by 3 bases, with 12 bases between them. CDR3 region: CASSVSPGQTDTQYF. Here the CDR3 DNA reads TGTGCCAGCAGCGTAAGCCCTGGACAGACAGATACGCAGTATTTT.

This clone was seen just once. This rearrangement joins TRBV15 to TRBJ2-7, with 12 bases lining up with TRBD1. J was trimmed by 7 bases and V by 10 bases; bases with no gene match: 11. CDR1 is LNHNV, CDR2 YYDKDF, per germline (reference sequence). The CDR3 runs 14 residues. CDR3 protein: CASRWDRGLGEQYF. The CDR3 coding sequence is TGTGCCAGTCGTTGGGACAGGGGGCTCGGGGAGCAGTACTTC.

This rearrangement joins TRBV6-5 to TRBJ1-1; D not resolved. The CDR3 has 15 amino acids. The V end was cut by 2 bases, the J end by 1 base, with 11 bases between. From germline, CDR1 is MNHEY and CDR2 SVGAGI. CDR3 DNA: TGTGCCAGCAGTTACCACCAGATCCCGAACACTGAAGCTTTCTTT. Amino acid sequence: CASSYHQIPNTEAFF.

This clone was recorded only once. The J gene is TRBJ2-7, the V gene TRBV7-2; 7 nucleotides match TRBD1. V shed 6 bases and J 3 bases; nucleotides not matched to a gene: 11. From germline, CDR1 is SGHTA and CDR2 FQGNSA. The CDR3 has 15 residues. Written as DNA, the CDR3 is TGTGCCAGCAGTCGCTACATCACAGGGGACTACGAGCAGTACTTC. This codes for CASSRYITGDYEQYF.

The J gene is TRBJ1-2, the V gene TRBV7-8; TRBD1 matches 8 bases. The CDR3 sequence is 16 residues long. From germline, CDR1 is SGHVS and CDR2 FQNEAQ. V was pared by 7 bases and J by 5 bases, with 15 bases of the junction left unmatched. CDR3: CASTESRTGLRYGYTF. The CDR3 region has the DNA TGTGCCAGCACCGAGTCCCGGACAGGGCTTAGATATGGCTACACCTTC.

This clone occurred once. The rearrangement uses TRBV7-3 and TRBJ2-1; 10 positions match TRBD2. This CDR3 has 18 amino acids. The J segment lost 5 bases and the V segment lost 1 base, leaving 11 bases of the junction unmatched. Germline CDR1 SGHTA, CDR2 FQGTGA. The CDR3 region has the DNA TGTGCCAGCAGCTTAAGGGGACTAGCGTCAGGAGGGCACAATGAGCAGTTCTTC. Translated, it gives CASSLRGLASGGHNEQFF.

J is TRBJ1-6 and V is TRBV6-1, with D unresolved. The germline V gene has CDR1 MNHNS and CDR2 SASEGT. The CDR3 runs to 12 residues. The V gene lost 4 bases and the J gene lost 7 bases, with 5 bases spanning the gap. CDR3 protein: CASSVENSPLHF. The CDR3 nucleotides are TGTGCCAGCAGTGTGGAGAATTCACCCCTCCACTTT.

This rearrangement joins TRBV5-6 to TRBJ2-1, with D perhaps assigned TRBD1 or TRBD2 (5 bases each). V was cut by 3 bases and J by 4 bases, with 11 bases left in between. In germline, CDR1 is SGHDT, CDR2 YYEEEE. The CDR3 covers 14 residues. The CDR3: CASSWGTKYNEQFF. The CDR3 bases are TGTGCCAGCAGCTGGGGGACCAAATACAATGAGCAGTTCTTC.

This clone turned up a few times. The CDR3 DNA reads TGCGCCAGCAGCCGTGCGACTAGCGGACAGTACGAGCAGTACTTC. It codes for CASSRATSGQYEQYF. The J gene is TRBJ2-7, the V gene TRBV4-1; TRBD2 aligns across 9 bases. The germline V gene encodes CDR1 MGHRA and CDR2 YSYEKL. This CDR3 contains 15 residues. V lost 4 bases and J lost 4; bases outside the gene matches: 8.

This chain's CDR3 is CASSQPAGGIGELFF. Here the CDR3 DNA reads TGCGCCAGCAGCCAACCGGCGGGAGGAATCGGGGAGCTGTTTTTT. V is TRBV4-1 and J is TRBJ2-2; 8 bases match TRBD2. This CDR3 spans 15 amino acids. The J segment lost 7 bases and the V segment lost 2 bases, leaving 6 bases of the junction unmatched. CDR1 and CDR2 from the germline V gene are MGHRA and YSYEKL.

The chain uses TRBV19 and TRBJ1-1, with a possible D match to TRBD1 (5 bases). The length of the CDR3 is 13 residues. Trimming took off 7 bases at V and 9 bases at J, with 18 bases between the two ends. The germline V gene has CDR1 LNHDA and CDR2 SQIVND (reference sequence). The CDR3: CASKVVGTYKAFF. In nucleotides, the CDR3 is TGTGCCAGTAAAGTGGTAGGGACGTATAAAGCTTTCTTT.

Here the CDR3 reads CASSPRGQGGDTQYF. CDR3 DNA: TGTGCCAGCTCACCACGAGGACAGGGAGGAGATACGCAGTATTTT. The gene calls are TRBV18 and TRBJ2-3; 8 bases line up with TRBD1. Per the germline V gene, CDR1 is KGHSH and CDR2 is LQKENI. The CDR3 is 15 amino acids. The V gene end was trimmed by 1 base and the J gene end by 5 bases; junction bases not matched to a gene: 5.

The chain links TRBV28 to TRBJ1-1; D is possibly TRBD1 (5 bases). CDR3 length: 16 amino acids. Germline-derived CDR1 and CDR2 are MDHEN and SYDVKM. The V gene lost 6 bases and the J gene lost 4 bases, with 21 bases spanning the gap. DNA of the CDR3: TGTGCCAGCAGCCCAACCTACGTGGCGGGGCTCACTGAAGCTTTCTTT. Protein sequence: CASSPTYVAGLTEAFF.

CDR3 sequence: CASTPGTGDQPQHF. In nucleotides, the CDR3 is TGTGCCAGTACCCCCGGGACAGGGGATCAGCCCCAGCATTTT. This chain links TRBV19 with TRBJ1-5; TRBD1 matches at 10 bases. CDR1 is LNHDA, CDR2 SQIVND, per germline (reference sequence). Germline trimming cut 7 bases from V and 5 bases from J; bases unmatched to any gene: 5. The CDR3 extends over 14 amino acids.

The chain combines TRBV9 with TRBJ1-5, with D possibly matching TRBD1 (5 bases). Between the trimmed V and J ends, which lost 0 bases and 4 bases, there was a span of 11 bases. The CDR3 length is 15 residues. Germline V gene lookup returns CDR1 SGDLS and CDR2 YYNGEE. CDR3 amino acids: CASSVEGGENQPQHF. The DNA for the CDR3 is TGTGCCAGCAGCGTAGAAGGAGGGGAGAATCAGCCCCAGCATTTT.

The chain links TRBV7-9 to TRBJ2-2; tentative D call: TRBD2 (6 bases). V lost 4 bases and J lost 5, with 14 bases in between. The CDR3 totals 15 residues. Germline CDR1 SEHNR, CDR2 FQNEAQ (reference sequence). The CDR3: CASSYRVGTTGELFF. The CDR3 DNA sequence: TGTGCCAGCAGCTACCGGGTGGGGACTACCGGGGAGCTGTTTTTT.